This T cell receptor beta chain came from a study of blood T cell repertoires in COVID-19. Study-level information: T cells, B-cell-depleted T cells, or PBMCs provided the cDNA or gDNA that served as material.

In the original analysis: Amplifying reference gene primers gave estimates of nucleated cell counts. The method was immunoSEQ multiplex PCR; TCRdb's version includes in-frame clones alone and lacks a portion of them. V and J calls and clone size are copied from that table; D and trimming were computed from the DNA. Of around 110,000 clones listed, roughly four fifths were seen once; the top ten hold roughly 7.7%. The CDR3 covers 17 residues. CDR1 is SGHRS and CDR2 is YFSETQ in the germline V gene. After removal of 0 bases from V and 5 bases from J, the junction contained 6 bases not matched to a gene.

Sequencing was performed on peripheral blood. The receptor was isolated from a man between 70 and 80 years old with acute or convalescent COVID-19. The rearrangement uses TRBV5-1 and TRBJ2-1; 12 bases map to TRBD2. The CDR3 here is CASSLGGGLAGNNEQFF. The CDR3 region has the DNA TGCGCCAGCAGCTTGGGGGGCGGACTAGCGGGAAACAATGAGCAGTTCTTC.